Detailed here is one T cell receptor beta chain. Its antigen is unknown. Germline V gene lookup returns CDR1 SGHRS and CDR2 YFSETQ. Trimming stripped 4 bases from V and 1 base from J, with 13 bases between. The CDR3 has 15 residues. The sample comes from a study of cytomegalovirus exposure and HLA in healthy donors. General study points: One variant, a missense change in DCLRE1C, was linked in a later analysis to TCR beta V- and J-gene trimming. The productive fraction for most TCR beta V segments was about 87% or about 30% in an earlier analysis.

This PCR relied on a set of 60 Vbeta primers and 13 Jbeta primers. Clones were read by immunoSEQ multiplex PCR, and TCRdb kept only the in-frame ones, dropping some. The table includes over 130,000 clones, about 66% detected once. The sequenced material came from PBMCs. The chain recombines TRBV5-1 with TRBJ2-3; possible D gene TRBD2, 6 bases. The clonotype comes from a male donor in good health and CMV-seronegative. CDR3 protein: CASSVRDSRTDTQYF. The CDR3 DNA is TGCGCCAGCAGCGTCCGGGACTCCCGCACAGATACGCAGTATTTT. Combining the CDR3 with reference TRBV5-1 and TRBJ2-3 gives the whole variable domain KAGVTQTPRYLIKTRGQQVTLSCSPISGHRSVSWYQQTPGQGLQFLFEYFSETQRNKGNFPGRFSGRQFSNSRSEMNVSTLELGDSALYLCASSVRDSRTDTQYFGPGTRLTVL.